Given below is one T cell receptor (beta chain) in context. This sample is drawn from a study of blood T cell repertoires in COVID-19. Whole-study context: Whether acute or convalescent, the COVID-19 samples came from the United States, Italy and Spain. The analysed material was cDNA or gDNA that came from T cells, B-cell-depleted T cells, or PBMCs.

Germline V gives CDR1 PRHDT, CDR2 FYEKMQ (reference sequence). There are 15 residues in the CDR3. Trimming took 5 bases from V and 3 from J; bases not matched to a gene: 5. Source study methods: Amplification from reference gene primers served as the basis for estimated nucleated cell counts. Assay used: immunoSEQ multiplex PCR; TCRdb lists only in-frame clones, some missing. V, J and clone size were drawn from that table, and D and trimming were deduced from the DNA. Of more than 70,000 clones listed, roughly 87% were seen once; the top ten hold about 3%. This rearrangement joins TRBV13 to TRBJ2-3, with TRBD1 matching 10 bases. Sequenced sample: peripheral blood. This TCR came from a woman in her forties or fifties with active or convalescent COVID-19. The CDR3 is CASSSRDRGTDTQYF. CDR3 bases: TGTGCCAGCAGCAGCAGGGACAGGGGAACAGATACGCAGTATTTT.